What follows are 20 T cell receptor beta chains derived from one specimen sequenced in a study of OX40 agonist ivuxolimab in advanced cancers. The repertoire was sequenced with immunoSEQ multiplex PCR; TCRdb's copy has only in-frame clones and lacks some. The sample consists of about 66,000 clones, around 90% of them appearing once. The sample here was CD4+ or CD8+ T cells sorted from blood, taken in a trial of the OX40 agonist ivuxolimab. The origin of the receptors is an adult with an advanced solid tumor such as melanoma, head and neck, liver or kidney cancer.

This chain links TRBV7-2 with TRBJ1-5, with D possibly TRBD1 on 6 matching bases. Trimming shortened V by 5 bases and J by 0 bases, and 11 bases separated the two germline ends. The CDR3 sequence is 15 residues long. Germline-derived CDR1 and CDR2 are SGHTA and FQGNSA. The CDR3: CASSLYRASNQPQHF. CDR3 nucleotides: TGTGCCAGCAGCCTCTACAGGGCTAGCAATCAGCCCCAGCATTTT.

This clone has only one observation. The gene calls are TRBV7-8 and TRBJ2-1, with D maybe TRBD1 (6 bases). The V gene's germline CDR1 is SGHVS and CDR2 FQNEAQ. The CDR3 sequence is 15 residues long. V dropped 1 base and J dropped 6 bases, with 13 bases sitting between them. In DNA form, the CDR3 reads TGTGCCAGCAGCTTAGAGGGGGTGGTGTCCAATGAGCAGTTCTTC. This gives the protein CASSLEGVVSNEQFF.

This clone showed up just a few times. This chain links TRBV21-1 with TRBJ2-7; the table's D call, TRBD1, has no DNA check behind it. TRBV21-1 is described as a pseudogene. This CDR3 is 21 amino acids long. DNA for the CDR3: TGTGCCAGCAGCAAAGGGGTTTTGTGGACAGAGAATTTACACCTTACCTACGAGCAGTACTTC. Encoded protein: CASSKGVLWTENLHLTYEQYF.

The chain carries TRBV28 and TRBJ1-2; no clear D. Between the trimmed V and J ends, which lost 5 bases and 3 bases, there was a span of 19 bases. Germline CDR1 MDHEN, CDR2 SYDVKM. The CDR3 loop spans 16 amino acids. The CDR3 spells CASSDSGMSRDYGYTF. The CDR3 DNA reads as TGTGCCAGCAGTGACTCAGGAATGAGTAGGGACTATGGCTACACCTTC.

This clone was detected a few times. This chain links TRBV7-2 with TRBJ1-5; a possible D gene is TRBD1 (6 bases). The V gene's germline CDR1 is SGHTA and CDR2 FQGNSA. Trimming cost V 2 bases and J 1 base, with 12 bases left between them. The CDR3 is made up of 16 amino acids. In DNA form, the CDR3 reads TGTGCCAGCAGCTTATTCTTTGGACAGAGCAATCAGCCCCAGCATTTT. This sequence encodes CASSLFFGQSNQPQHF. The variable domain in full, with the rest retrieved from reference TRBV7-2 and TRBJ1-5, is GAGVSQSPSNKVTEKGKDVELRCDPISGHTALYWYRQSLGQGLEFLIYFQGNSAPDKSGLPSDRFSAERTGGSVSTLTIQRTQQEDSAVYLCASSLFFGQSNQPQHFGDGTRLSIL.

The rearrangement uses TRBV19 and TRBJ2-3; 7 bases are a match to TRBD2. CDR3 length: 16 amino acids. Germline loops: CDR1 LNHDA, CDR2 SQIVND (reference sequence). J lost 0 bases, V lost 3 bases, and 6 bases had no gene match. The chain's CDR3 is CASSISSGTSTDTQYF. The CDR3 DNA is TGTGCCAGTAGTATTTCTAGCGGAACTAGCACAGATACGCAGTATTTT.

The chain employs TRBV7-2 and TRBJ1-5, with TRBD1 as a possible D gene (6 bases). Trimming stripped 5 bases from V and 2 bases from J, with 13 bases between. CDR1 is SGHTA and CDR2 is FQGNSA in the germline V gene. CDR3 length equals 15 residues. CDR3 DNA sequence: TGTGCCAGCAGCCCCGGCAGGGGAGGCAATCAGCCCCAGCATTTT. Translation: CASSPGRGGNQPQHF.

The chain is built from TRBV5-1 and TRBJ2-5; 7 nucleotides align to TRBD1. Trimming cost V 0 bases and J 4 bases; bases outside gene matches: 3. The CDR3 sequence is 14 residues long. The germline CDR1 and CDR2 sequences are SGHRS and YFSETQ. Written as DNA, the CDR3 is TGCGCCAGCAGCTTGGGGGACAGCCGAGAGACCCAGTACTTC. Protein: CASSLGDSRETQYF.

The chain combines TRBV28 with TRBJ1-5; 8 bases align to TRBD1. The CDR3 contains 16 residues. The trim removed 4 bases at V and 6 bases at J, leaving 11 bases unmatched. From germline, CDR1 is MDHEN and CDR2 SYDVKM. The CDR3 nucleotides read TGTGCCAGCAGTTACCCCCCGGACAGGGCGGGTCAGCCCCAGCATTTT. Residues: CASSYPPDRAGQPQHF. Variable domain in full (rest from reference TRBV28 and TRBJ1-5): DVKVTQSSRYLVKRTGEKVFLECVQDMDHENMFWYRQDPGLGLRLIYFSYDVKMKEKGDIPEGYSVSREKKERFSLILESASTNQTSMYLCASSYPPDRAGQPQHFGDGTRLSIL.

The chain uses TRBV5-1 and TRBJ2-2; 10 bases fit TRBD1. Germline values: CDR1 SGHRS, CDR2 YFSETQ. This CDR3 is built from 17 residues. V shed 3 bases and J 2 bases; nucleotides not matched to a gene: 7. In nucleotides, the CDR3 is TGCGCCAGCAGCTCACAGACAGGGGGCATCAACACCGGGGAGCTGTTTTTT. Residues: CASSSQTGGINTGELFF.

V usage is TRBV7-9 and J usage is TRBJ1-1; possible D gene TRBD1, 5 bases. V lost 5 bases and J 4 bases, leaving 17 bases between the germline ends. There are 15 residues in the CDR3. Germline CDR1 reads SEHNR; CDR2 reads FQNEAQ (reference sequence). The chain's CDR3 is CASSLMGEVGTEAFF. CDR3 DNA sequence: TGTGCCAGCAGCCTTATGGGGGAGGTGGGCACTGAAGCTTTCTTT.

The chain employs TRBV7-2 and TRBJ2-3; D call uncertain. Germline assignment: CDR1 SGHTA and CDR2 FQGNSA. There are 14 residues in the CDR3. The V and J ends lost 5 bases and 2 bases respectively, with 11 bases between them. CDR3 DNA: TGTGCCAGCAGCCAGGTCGGGTCCACAGATACGCAGTATTTT. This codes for CASSQVGSTDTQYF.

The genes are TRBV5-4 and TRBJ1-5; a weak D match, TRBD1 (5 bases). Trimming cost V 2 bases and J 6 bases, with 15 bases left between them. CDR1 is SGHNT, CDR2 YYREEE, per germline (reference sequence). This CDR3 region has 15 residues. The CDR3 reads CASSLYGGTSQPQHF. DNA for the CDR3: TGTGCCAGCAGCTTATACGGGGGGACGAGTCAGCCCCAGCATTTT.

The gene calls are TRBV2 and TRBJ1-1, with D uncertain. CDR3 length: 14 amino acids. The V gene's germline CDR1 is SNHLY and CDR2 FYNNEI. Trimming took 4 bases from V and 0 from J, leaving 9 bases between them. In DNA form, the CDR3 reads TGTGCCAGCAGTGTCGCCGAGGTGAACACTGAAGCTTTCTTT. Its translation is CASSVAEVNTEAFF.

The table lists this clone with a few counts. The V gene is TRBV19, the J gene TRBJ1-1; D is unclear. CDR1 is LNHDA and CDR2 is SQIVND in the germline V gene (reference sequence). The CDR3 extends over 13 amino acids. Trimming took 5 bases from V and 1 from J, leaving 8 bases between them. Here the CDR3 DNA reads TGTGCCAGTAGTTCAACGGGGAACACTGAAGCTTTCTTT. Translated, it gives CASSSTGNTEAFF.

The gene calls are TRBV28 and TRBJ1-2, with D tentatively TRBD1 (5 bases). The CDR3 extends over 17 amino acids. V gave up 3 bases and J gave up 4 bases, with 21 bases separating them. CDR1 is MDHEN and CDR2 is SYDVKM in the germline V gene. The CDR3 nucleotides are TGTGCCAGCAGTTTTGCGGGCGGGGGGGGTAAGAGCTATGGCTACACCTTC. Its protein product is CASSFAGGGGKSYGYTF.

The DNA for the CDR3 is TGTGCCAGCAGCGTAGGTGGGAGTCCCGGGGAGCAGTACTTC. Translation gives CASSVGGSPGEQYF. This chain links TRBV9 with TRBJ2-7; a possible D gene is TRBD2 (5 bases). V lost 0 bases and J 7 bases, leaving 14 bases between the germline ends. Germline V gene data show CDR1 as SGDLS and CDR2 as YYNGEE. This CDR3 has 14 amino acids.

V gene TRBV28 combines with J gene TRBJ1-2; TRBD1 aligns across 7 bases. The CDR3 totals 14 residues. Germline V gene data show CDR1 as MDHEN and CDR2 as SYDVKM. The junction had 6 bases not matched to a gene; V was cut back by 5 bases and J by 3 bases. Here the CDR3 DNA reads TGTGCCAGCAGTACAGGGGCCAGATACTATGGCTACACCTTC. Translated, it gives CASSTGARYYGYTF.

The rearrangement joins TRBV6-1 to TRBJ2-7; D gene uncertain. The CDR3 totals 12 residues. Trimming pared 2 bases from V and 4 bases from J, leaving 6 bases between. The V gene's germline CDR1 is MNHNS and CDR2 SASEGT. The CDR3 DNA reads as TGTGCCAGCAGTGAATTTGTTTACGAGCAGTACTTC. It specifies CASSEFVYEQYF.

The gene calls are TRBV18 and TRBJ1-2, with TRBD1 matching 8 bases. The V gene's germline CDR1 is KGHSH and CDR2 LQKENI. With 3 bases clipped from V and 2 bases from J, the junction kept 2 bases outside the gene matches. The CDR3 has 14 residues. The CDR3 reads CASSPGQENYGYTF. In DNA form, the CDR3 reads TGTGCCAGCTCACCGGGACAGGAGAACTATGGCTACACCTTC.